This TCR beta chain was recorded in a study of cytomegalovirus exposure and HLA in healthy donors. About the research overall: Inside one of the first data releases sat about 85 million unique TCRs taken from HLA-typed donors.

Primers: 60 Vbeta forward and 13 Jbeta reverse. Sequencing used immunoSEQ multiplex PCR; TCRdb keeps in-frame clones, though not all of them. The table lists around 64,000 clones, roughly 89% of them singletons, with about 2.1% in the top ten. General study findings and limits: Among CMV-associated TCR beta chains, most appeared HLA-restricted in a later analysis. In a later analysis, productive TCRs from donors in an Asian-associated ancestry cluster reportedly carried fewer N-insertions than the cohort mean.

This clone was recorded a few times. Its antigen is currently unknown. The CDR3 has 14 amino acids. V lost 2 bases and J lost 0; bases outside the gene matches: 2. The germline gives CDR1 SGDLS, CDR2 YYNGEE. The origin of this receptor is a woman aged 25 to 39 in good health and CMV-seronegative. V and J are TRBV9 and TRBJ2-7; 7 nucleotides align to TRBD2. Sequencing input: PBMCs. CDR3 residues: CASSVGGSSYEQYF. CDR3 DNA: TGTGCCAGCAGCGTCGGCGGGAGCTCCTACGAGCAGTACTTC.